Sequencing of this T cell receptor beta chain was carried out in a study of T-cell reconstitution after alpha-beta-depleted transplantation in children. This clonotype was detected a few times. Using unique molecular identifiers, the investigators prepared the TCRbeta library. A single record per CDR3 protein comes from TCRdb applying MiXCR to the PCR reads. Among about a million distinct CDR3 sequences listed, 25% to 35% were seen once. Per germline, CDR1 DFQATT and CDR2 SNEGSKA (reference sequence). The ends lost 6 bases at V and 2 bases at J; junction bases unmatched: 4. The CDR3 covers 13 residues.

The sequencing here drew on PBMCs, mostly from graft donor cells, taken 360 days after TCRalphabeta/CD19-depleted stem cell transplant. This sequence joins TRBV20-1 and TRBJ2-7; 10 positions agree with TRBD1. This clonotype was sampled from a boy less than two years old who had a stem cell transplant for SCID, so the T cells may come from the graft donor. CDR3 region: CSAVGQGAYEQYF. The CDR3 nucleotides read TGCAGTGCGGTCGGACAGGGGGCCTACGAGCAGTACTTC.